Here is one T cell receptor (beta chain) with its context. What it binds is not known. The entry originates in a study of T cell responses to AZD1222 COVID-19 vaccine. Repertoires were generated with immunoSEQ multiplex PCR, while TCRdb's copy carries only in-frame clones and drops some. The table has roughly 170,000 clones, 90% to 95% seen once. Notes on the study in general: Clonal diversity was possibly underestimated, and white British individuals and females predominated among donors. Rises in breadth and depth of Spike-specific TCRs came after two AZD1222 doses. With dominance at 160-218 and 743-854, vaccine-associated CD4 TCRs spanned spike.

This receptor was identified in an adult in good health. The sequences come from peripheral blood, collected on day 0 of AZD1222 vaccination.

The CDR3, as DNA: TGTGCCAGCAAGCCAGCGGGGAGCACAGATACGCAGTATTTT. Its protein is CASKPAGSTDTQYF. The V call is TRBV6-5, the J call TRBJ2-3, with 7 bases matching TRBD2. Germline V gives CDR1 MNHEY, CDR2 SVGAGI. The V segment lost 7 bases and the J segment 0 bases; nucleotides outside the gene matches: 4. This CDR3 contains 14 residues.